This T cell receptor (beta chain) was observed in a study of CD8 T cells in ankylosing spondylitis. Overall study results and limits: Blood from ankylosing spondylitis patients appeared to carry a characteristic eight-variant TCR beta motif. Within matched ankylosing spondylitis synovial fluid, disease-linked clones were reportedly significantly enriched.

From the 5' RACE reads, TCRdb called clonotypes with MiXCR, one entry per CDR3 protein. The table shows under 950,000 distinct CDR3 sequences, with around 19% occurring only once. V dropped 5 bases and J dropped 0 bases, with 14 bases sitting between them. Germline V CDR1 and CDR2: MDHEN, SYDVKM. The CDR3 sequence is 16 residues long. With regard to this clonotype: Antigen unknown.

The sequenced sample consisted of blood, either unsorted or a sorted T cell fraction (not recorded which). This TCR derives from a male donor with ankylosing spondylitis. V gene TRBV28 combines with J gene TRBJ1-3; D is possibly TRBD1 (5 bases). The chain's CDR3 is CASSPSRGNSGNTIYF. The DNA for the CDR3 is TGTGCCAGCAGTCCTTCTAGGGGCAACTCTGGAAACACCATATATTTT. The full variable domain, in which reference TRBV28 and TRBJ1-3 provide the parts outside the CDR3, is DVKVTQSSRYLVKRTGEKVFLECVQDMDHENMFWYRQDPGLGLRLIYFSYDVKMKEKGDIPEGYSVSREKKERFSLILESASTNQTSMYLCASSPSRGNSGNTIYFGEGSWLTVV.